Sequencing of this T cell receptor (beta chain) was carried out in a study of vaccination effects on CD4 cells after COVID-19. Turning to this clone: Its antigen is still unknown.

The J segment lost 3 bases and the V segment lost 3 bases, leaving 10 bases of the junction unmatched. CDR3 length: 16 residues. Germline V gene lookup returns CDR1 LGHDT and CDR2 YNNKEL (reference sequence). Sequencing was performed with immunoSEQ multiplex PCR; in TCRdb, only in-frame clones are kept and a portion is missing. The table shows about 27,000 clones, with approximately 72% occurring only once. ViraFEST expansion of antigen-specific CD4+ T cells with viral peptide pools preceded sequencing. Cultured cells yielded isolated CD4+ T cells after 10 days. Vaccinated recipients, who were negative for nucleocapsid antibodies, had no history of SARS-CoV-2 infection.

The V call is TRBV3-1 (or the pseudogene TRBV3-2), the J call TRBJ1-1, with 7 bases lining up with TRBD1. The TCR sequence derives from a human donor who received a COVID-19 vaccine. The source material was CD4+ T cells from PBMCs cultured with SARS-CoV-2 spike peptides, sampled before COVID-19 vaccination. The CDR3 DNA reads TGTGCCAGCAGCCACCCGGGGTCACAGGGGTACACTGAAGCTTTCTTT. Amino acids: CASSHPGSQGYTEAFF.